This is a list of T cell receptor beta chains from one sample in a study of T cell responses to AZD1222 COVID-19 vaccine. The table came from immunoSEQ multiplex PCR; TCRdb's copy has only in-frame clones and leaves some out. Of 120,000 or so clones in the sample, roughly nine tenths were seen once. This specimen consisted of peripheral blood, obtained 28 days after the second AZD1222 dose. These receptors all stem from an adult who received the AZD1222 COVID-19 vaccine. Both conserved end residues are part of each CDR3. A D gene is named only where the DNA matches it firmly. The listing skips clone size in some rows; elsewhere it reads once, few, many or a size class.

V: TRBV30
J: TRBJ2-5
size: -
D: -
DNA: TGTGCCTGGAGTCATGGGGGACACCTCCAAGAGACCCAGTACTTC
CDR3: CAWSHGGHLQETQYF

V: TRBV5-4
J: TRBJ1-1
size: -
D: -
DNA: TGTGCCAGCAGCCGGGTTATGGGCCCCGAAGCTTTCTTT
CDR3: CASSRVMGPEAFF

V: TRBV19
J: TRBJ1-4
size: -
D: -
DNA: TGTGCCAGTAGTATTGGAGGGCTCCCATCCGGTAATGAAAAACTGTTTTTT
CDR3: CASSIGGLPSGNEKLFF

V: TRBV30
J: TRBJ1-2
size: -
D: TRBD1
DNA: TGTGCCTGGAGCCAGGGGGGGGCCAATTCTAACTATGGCTACACCTTC
CDR3: CAWSQGGANSNYGYTF

V: TRBV2
J: TRBJ1-5
size: -
D: TRBD1
DNA: TGTGCCAGCAGGGCGCGACAGGGGATTAATCAGCCCCAGCATTTT
CDR3: CASRARQGINQPQHF

V: TRBV10-1
J: TRBJ2-3
size: -
D: TRBD2
DNA: TGCGCCAGCAGTCCAGGACTAGCGGGGGCAGATACGCAGTATTTT
CDR3: CASSPGLAGADTQYF

V: TRBV7-9
J: TRBJ1-1
size: -
D: TRBD1
DNA: TGTGCCAGCAGCAACATTAAAACAGGGGGCCGGACTGAAGCTTTCTTT
CDR3: CASSNIKTGGRTEAFF

V: TRBV27
J: TRBJ2-7
size: -
D: -
DNA: TGTGCCAGCACCCGAGTAGGGGCCTCCTCCTACGAGCAGTACTTC
CDR3: CASTRVGASSYEQYF

V: TRBV27
J: TRBJ1-3
size: -
D: TRBD1
DNA: TGTGCCAGCAGTTTCTCGACAGGGCGAGGAAACACCATATATTTT
CDR3: CASSFSTGRGNTIYF

V: TRBV6-5
J: TRBJ2-3
size: -
D: TRBD2
DNA: TGTGCCAGCAGTTACGGGGGGGGCACAGATACGCAGTATTTT
CDR3: CASSYGGGTDTQYF

V: TRBV6-4
J: TRBJ2-1
size: -
D: -
DNA: TGTGCCAGCAGTGACAGCTCCTACAATGAGCAGTTCTTC
CDR3: CASSDSSYNEQFF

V: TRBV30
J: TRBJ1-5
size: -
D: -
DNA: TGTGCCTGGAGCGTGGGCGGAGGCAATCAGCCCCAGCATTTT
CDR3: CAWSVGGGNQPQHF

V: TRBV19
J: TRBJ1-2
size: -
D: -
DNA: TGTGCCAGTAGTATATCAGGGGCCTATGGCTACACCTTC
CDR3: CASSISGAYGYTF

V: TRBV5-6
J: TRBJ2-7
size: once
D: TRBD2
DNA: TGTGCCAGCAGCTTGGGGACTGGGGGGGGACCCTACGAGCAGTACTTC
CDR3: CASSLGTGGGPYEQYF

V: TRBV3-1/TRBV3-2
J: TRBJ1-1
size: -
D: TRBD1
DNA: TGTGCCAGCAGCCTTAGGGACAGGGCGGGGGCTGAAGCTTTCTTT
CDR3: CASSLRDRAGAEAFF

V: TRBV2
J: TRBJ1-2
size: few
D: TRBD1
DNA: TGTGCCAGCAGTGAATTGAGGACAGGGTTTAACTATGGCTACACCTTC
CDR3: CASSELRTGFNYGYTF

V: TRBV4-1
J: TRBJ2-7
size: -
D: -
DNA: TGCGCCAGCAGCCAAGGACCGAACCCCAAGGGAGAGCAGTACTTC
CDR3: CASSQGPNPKGEQYF

V: TRBV7-2
J: TRBJ1-5
size: -
D: -
DNA: TGTGCCAGCTCCGTAAGCCAGGGCAATCAGCCCCAGCATTTT
CDR3: CASSVSQGNQPQHF